The 28 T cell receptor beta chains presented below share a single source sample, sequenced in a study of T cells after yellow fever vaccination. Via MiXCR, TCRdb re-called the 5' RACE reads, giving one row per CDR3 protein. Of around 49,000 distinct CDR3 sequences in the sample, roughly 7% were seen once. Sequencing used CD8+ T cells not binding an NS4B(214-222) dextramer, sorted from PBMCs, obtained 45 days after the yellow fever booster vaccination. The receptors derive from a man aged 25 to 40 who received the YFV17D yellow fever vaccine.

This clonotype was seen repeatedly, ten times or more. For the CDR3, the DNA is TGTGCCTGTTTTTGGGGGGCCAACGTCCTGACTTTC. The encoded protein is CACFWGANVLTF. The gene calls are TRBV30 and TRBJ2-6; D unresolved. Germline values: CDR1 GTSNPN, CDR2 SVGIG (reference sequence). Trimming took 6 bases from V and 4 from J, leaving 7 bases between them. The CDR3 contains 12 residues.

In its sample, this clonotype was seen many times. This chain connects TRBV29-1 to TRBJ2-3, with D maybe TRBD2 (6 bases). The CDR3 is 14 amino acids. Germline values: CDR1 SQVTM, CDR2 ANQGSEA. Deletions cut 6 bases from V and 2 bases from J, with 15 bases between. The CDR3 here is CSVQARGLTDTQYF. CDR3 nucleotides: TGCAGCGTCCAAGCGCGGGGACTCACAGATACGCAGTATTTT.

This clonotype has ten or more counts. The chain uses TRBV20-1 and TRBJ2-2, with no clear D. Trimming cost V 1 base and J 7 bases, with 4 bases left between them. The germline V gene has CDR1 DFQATT and CDR2 SNEGSKA (reference sequence). The length of the CDR3 is 11 residues. The CDR3 region is CSARAGGELFF. The DNA for the CDR3 is TGCAGTGCTAGAGCGGGCGGGGAGCTGTTTTTT.

Judged by abundance, this clonotype is medium-sized (0.01 to 0.1%). V is TRBV28 and J is TRBJ2-7; 10 bases align to TRBD2. This CDR3 has 13 residues. J was trimmed by 2 bases and V by 5 bases; bases with no gene match: 0. CDR1 is MDHEN, CDR2 SYDVKM, per germline. CDR3 sequence reads: CASSLAGAYEQYF. CDR3 in DNA: TGTGCCAGCAGTCTAGCGGGGGCCTACGAGCAGTACTTC.

This clonotype was recorded many times. The chain carries TRBV20-1 and TRBJ1-2; the match to TRBD1 covers 8 bases. There are 13 residues in the CDR3. CDR1 and CDR2 (germline): DFQATT, SNEGSKA (reference sequence). Unmatched junction bases numbered 2, after V lost 3 bases and J lost 2 bases. As DNA, the CDR3 is TGCAGTGCTAGGACAGGGGAGAACTATGGCTACACCTTC. Amino acid sequence: CSARTGENYGYTF.

To note about this clonotype: One junction end does not reproduce the germline sequence, and a read error may be involved. This rearrangement joins TRBV12-5 to TRBJ2-6, with D possibly matching TRBD2 (6 bases). CDR3 length equals 16 residues. Germline CDR1 reads LGHNT; CDR2 reads FRNRAP. The CDR3: CDSGLEGFSGANVLTF. In nucleotides, the CDR3 is TGTGATAGTGGTTTGGAGGGGTTCTCTGGGGCCAACGTCCTGACTTTC.

Ten or more counts support this clonotype. The V and J genes are TRBV12-3 or TRBV12-4 and TRBJ1-1, with TRBD1 identical over 10 bases. The length of the CDR3 is 14 residues. J lost 4 bases, V lost 4 bases, and 3 bases had no gene match. This CDR3 is CASSSTGGGTEAFF. In DNA, the CDR3 is TGTGCCAGCAGTTCGACAGGGGGCGGCACTGAAGCTTTCTTT.

The CDR3 loop is CASSYLGQGDKNIQYF. Written as DNA, the CDR3 is TGTGCCAGCAGCTACCTCGGACAGGGTGACAAAAACATTCAGTACTTC. This chain connects TRBV7-9 to TRBJ2-4, with TRBD1 matching 8 bases. The V and J ends lost 4 bases and 3 bases, in that order; junction bases with no gene match: 8. CDR1 SEHNR and CDR2 FQNEAQ come from the germline V gene (reference sequence). The length of the CDR3 is 16 residues.

The table lists this clonotype with many counts. The chain recombines TRBV12-3 or TRBV12-4 with TRBJ2-4; D is unresolved. With 7 bases removed from V and 1 base from J, the gap between germline ends came to 14 bases. This CDR3 has 15 residues. This chain's CDR3 is CASKKTGSAKNIQYF. CDR3 nucleotide sequence: TGTGCCAGCAAAAAGACGGGTAGCGCCAAAAACATTCAGTACTTC.

This clonotype was seen ten or more times. This rearrangement joins TRBV7-6 to TRBJ2-3; the match to TRBD2 covers 8 bases. This CDR3 has 18 amino acids. Germline V gene data show CDR1 as SGHVS and CDR2 as FNYEAQ. V dropped 3 bases and J dropped 1; count of bases not matched to a gene: 12. CDR3: CASSFRPGGPGGTDTQYF. In nucleotides, the CDR3 is TGTGCCAGCAGCTTTCGTCCGGGAGGGCCTGGGGGCACAGATACGCAGTATTTT.

In its sample, this clonotype was seen many times. The chain joins TRBV6-2 or TRBV6-3 to TRBJ2-2, with D maybe TRBD1 (6 bases). V was clipped by 8 bases and J by 7 bases, with 14 bases between them. Looked up from germline, CDR1 is MNHEY and CDR2 is SVGEGT. The CDR3 runs 13 residues. The CDR3 loop reads CASGHRDFGELFF. Here the CDR3 DNA reads TGTGCCAGCGGCCACAGGGATTTCGGGGAGCTGTTTTTT.

In this sample, this clonotype turned up a few times. The DNA of the CDR3 is TGTGCCAGCTCAGGGGATTATCAGCCCCAGCATTTT. It yields the protein CASSGDYQPQHF. The chain has TRBV7-9 and TRBJ1-5; D perhaps matches TRBD1 (6 bases). Trimming cost V 8 bases and J 5 bases, with 10 bases left between them. The CDR3 is 12 residues long. Germline loops: CDR1 SEHNR, CDR2 FQNEAQ (reference sequence).

This clonotype was observed many times. The rearrangement joins TRBV5-1 to TRBJ2-2; 10 nucleotides agree with TRBD2. The CDR3 is 18 residues long. Germline values: CDR1 SGHRS, CDR2 YFSETQ. J lost 2 bases, V lost 1 base, and 8 bases had no gene match. The CDR3 sequence: CASSLPPTSGDNTGELFF. For the CDR3, the DNA is TGCGCCAGCAGCTTGCCCCCAACTAGCGGGGACAACACCGGGGAGCTGTTTTTT.

The CDR3 nucleotides read TGTGCCAGTAGTATTTCGGGGGGCGGCCAGCCCCAGCATTTT. It specifies CASSISGGGQPQHF. The chain couples TRBV19 to TRBJ1-5; TRBD1 is a possible D gene (6 bases). Trimming took off 3 bases at V and 7 bases at J, with 13 bases between the two ends. Germline V gene lookup returns CDR1 LNHDA and CDR2 SQIVND (reference sequence). This CDR3 is built from 14 residues.

This clonotype was observed many times. This chain connects TRBV6-2 or TRBV6-3 to TRBJ2-7; D possibly corresponds to TRBD1 (5 bases). The germline gives CDR1 MNHEY, CDR2 SVGEGT. The CDR3 sequence is 13 residues long. Trimming stripped 4 bases from V and 5 bases from J, with 12 bases between. In DNA form, the CDR3 reads TGTGCCAGCAGTTTTGGGGCGGCAAACGAGCAGTACTTC. This gives the protein CASSFGAANEQYF.

There are many counts of this clonotype. V is TRBV7-8 and J is TRBJ2-5; D tentatively reads TRBD1 or TRBD2 (5 bases each). V dropped 1 base and J dropped 3 bases, with 6 bases sitting between them. In germline, CDR1 is SGHVS, CDR2 FQNEAQ. The length of the CDR3 is 13 residues. As DNA, the CDR3 is TGTGCCAGCAGCTTAGTGGGGGAAGAGACCCAGTACTTC. It is translated as CASSLVGEETQYF.

This clonotype showed up many times. The CDR3 region has the DNA TGTGCCAGCAGCTCTAGCGAAACCTACACAGATACGCAGTATTTT. Translating it yields CASSSSETYTDTQYF. V and J are TRBV5-5 and TRBJ2-3; a possible D gene is TRBD2 (6 bases). CDR3 length: 15 residues. Trimming shortened V by 3 bases and J by 2 bases, and 13 bases separated the two germline ends. CDR1 is SGHKS and CDR2 is YYEKEE in the germline V gene (reference sequence).

This clonotype was detected ten times or more. The chain links TRBV7-6 to TRBJ2-5; D unclear. CDR3 size: 14 residues. Germline CDR1 and CDR2: SGHVS and FNYEAQ. V lost 5 bases and J 4 bases, leaving 14 bases between the germline ends. The CDR3 reads CASSPGTEIETQYF. CDR3 bases: TGTGCCAGCAGCCCCGGCACAGAAATAGAGACCCAGTACTTC.

For this clonotype: A junction end diverges from the germline sequence, so it may reflect a read error. The chain joins TRBV4-2 to TRBJ2-3; D possibly corresponds to TRBD2 (5 bases). Germline V gene sequence: CDR1 LGHNA, CDR2 YNFKEQ. There are 16 residues in the CDR3. The CDR3 bases are TGTGTCAGCAGCCAAGTCGGGATAGCCTCCCCAGATACGCAGTATTTT. Translation: CVSSQVGIASPDTQYF.

Many counts were recorded for this clonotype. This chain links TRBV29-1 with TRBJ2-1; 14 bases line up with TRBD2. Looked up from germline, CDR1 is SQVTM and CDR2 is ANQGSEA. The CDR3 extends over 15 amino acids. The junction had 7 bases not matched to a gene; V was cut back by 6 bases and J by 6 bases. Written as DNA, the CDR3 is TGCAGCGTCGCACCGGGACTAGCGGGAGTCAATGAGCAGTTCTTC. Translated: CSVAPGLAGVNEQFF.

A word on this clonotype: This clone may be a read error of a much larger clone one base away. The rearrangement links TRBV3-1 to TRBJ2-1; D unresolved. The germline CDR1 and CDR2 sequences are LGHDT and YNNKEL (reference sequence). The CDR3 is 13 amino acids. The CDR3 region is CAGSQGQGNEQFF. The CDR3 region has the DNA TGTGCCGGCAGCCAAGGTCAAGGCAATGAGCAGTTCTTC.

Many counts were recorded for this clonotype. Here the CDR3 DNA reads TGTGCCAGCAGTTTAGCCATAGGCGTGGTTTACGAGCAGTACTTC. Its protein product is CASSLAIGVVYEQYF. The V call is TRBV12-3 or TRBV12-4, the J call TRBJ2-7; D ambiguous. The CDR3 is made up of 15 amino acids. With 0 bases removed from V and 4 bases from J, the gap between germline ends came to 13 bases.

This clonotype came up a few times. V is TRBV11-1 and J is TRBJ1-4; possibly TRBD1 for D (6 bases). In germline, CDR1 is SGHAT, CDR2 FQDESV (reference sequence). This CDR3 comprises 19 residues. Trimming cost V 5 bases and J 2 bases, with 24 bases left between them. The CDR3 coding sequence is TGTGCCAGCAGCCCCCGGGATACAGGGACAATTGAGACTAATGAAAAACTGTTTTTT. It encodes CASSPRDTGTIETNEKLFF.

The chain joins TRBV7-8 to TRBJ2-3; D is possibly TRBD1 or TRBD2 (5 bases each). CDR1 and CDR2 from the germline V gene are SGHVS and FQNEAQ. Trimming removed 8 bases from V and 2 bases from J, with 14 bases in between. This CDR3 is built from 14 residues. CDR3 amino acids: CASCWDDYTDTQYF. CDR3 nucleotides: TGTGCCAGCTGCTGGGACGATTACACAGATACGCAGTATTTT. The variable domain in full, completed from reference TRBV7-8 and TRBJ2-3, reads GAGVSQSPRYKVAKRGQDVALRCDPISGHVSLFWYQQALGQGPEFLTYFQNEAQLDKSGLPSDRFFAERPEGSVSTLKIQRTQQEDSAVYLCASCWDDYTDTQYFGPGTRLTVL.

A single count supports this clonotype. With a much larger clone just one base away, this may be a read error. The chain has TRBV7-2 and TRBJ2-7, with 10 nucleotides matching TRBD2. This CDR3 has 14 amino acids. Germline lookup yields CDR1 SGHTA and CDR2 FQGNSA. V was clipped by 5 bases and J by 7 bases; unmatched bases: 8. CDR3 residues: CASSPTGLAFEQYF. DNA of the CDR3: TGTGCCAGCAGCCCCACGGGACTAGCGTTTGAGCAGTACTTC.

This clonotype occurred many times. The chain couples TRBV9 to TRBJ2-3; D is unclear. Germline lookup yields CDR1 SGDLS and CDR2 YYNGEE. The CDR3 sequence is 18 residues long. Trimming removed 4 bases from V and 0 bases from J, with 21 bases in between. CDR3 sequence: CASSPLTGSGGSTDTQYF. In nucleotides, the CDR3 is TGTGCCAGCAGCCCCTTGACTGGATCGGGTGGGAGCACAGATACGCAGTATTTT.

This clonotype was observed many times. The rearrangement uses TRBV29-1 and TRBJ2-7; 10 nucleotides match TRBD1. Trimming cost V 6 bases and J 5 bases; bases outside gene matches: 4. The CDR3 length is 12 residues. Per the germline V gene, CDR1 is SQVTM and CDR2 is ANQGSEA. CDR3 amino acids: CSVRGQGDEQYF. In nucleotides, the CDR3 is TGCAGCGTGAGAGGACAGGGGGACGAGCAGTACTTC.

This clonotype was detected many times. This sequence joins TRBV15 and TRBJ2-1; 8 bases are shared with TRBD2. This CDR3 is built from 15 residues. The germline gives CDR1 LNHNV, CDR2 YYDKDF (reference sequence). The junction had 8 bases not matched to a gene; V was cut back by 0 bases and J by 10 bases. The DNA for the CDR3 is TGTGCCACCAGCAGAGAACTAGTCGGGAGGGGCGAGCAGTTCTTC. Translated, it gives CATSRELVGRGEQFF.